Following are 14 T cell receptor beta chains from one sample sequenced in a study of memory CD4+ T cells and cytomegalovirus serostatus. Single viable CD3+CD4+CD8-CD45RO+ cells were sorted as the memory CD4+ T cells. This table comes from immunoSEQ multiplex PCR, and its TCRdb copy is limited to in-frame clones, with some not included. The sample contains 80,000 or so clones, approximately 78% of which appear only once. The sequencing sample was made of memory CD4+ T cells from blood. The source is an adult in good health and CMV-seropositive.

The genes are TRBV5-1 and TRBJ1-2; the match to TRBD1 covers 9 bases. Germline V gene sequence: CDR1 SGHRS, CDR2 YFSETQ. The CDR3 has 15 residues. The ends lost 0 bases at V and 2 bases at J; junction bases unmatched: 2. The CDR3 DNA is TGCGCCAGCAGCTTGGGGACAGGGGAAAACTATGGCTACACCTTC. The encoded protein is CASSLGTGENYGYTF.

This chain links TRBV7-6 with TRBJ1-2; D uncertain. The CDR3 length is 13 residues. Germline V gene data show CDR1 as SGHVS and CDR2 as FNYEAQ. Trimming took off 1 base at V and 8 bases at J, with 11 bases between the two ends. The CDR3 here is CASSLGHRWGYTF. The CDR3, as DNA: TGTGCCAGCAGCTTAGGACACCGATGGGGCTACACCTTC.

The chain links TRBV5-6 to TRBJ2-5; D is perhaps TRBD1 or TRBD2 (5 bases each). This CDR3 is built from 14 residues. Germline CDR1 SGHDT, CDR2 YYEEEE. The V end was cut by 3 bases, the J end by 4 bases, with 13 bases between. CDR3 protein: CASSSRGTPETQYF. DNA for the CDR3: TGTGCCAGCAGCTCCCGTGGGACCCCAGAGACCCAGTACTTC.

About this clone itself: Other DNA sequences in this specimen translate into the identical CDR3. CDR3 nucleotide sequence: TGCAGCGTTGAAACAGGGGGTGGCACTGAAGCTTTCTTT. Encoded protein: CSVETGGGTEAFF. The rearrangement uses TRBV29-1 and TRBJ1-1; 8 nucleotides line up with TRBD1. Germline CDR1 and CDR2: SQVTM and ANQGSEA. The CDR3 length is 13 residues. Losses at the gene ends were 2 bases for V and 4 bases for J; bases not matched to a gene: 3.

The chain uses TRBV6-6 and TRBJ2-3; 7 bases line up with TRBD1. Trimming removed 4 bases from V and 3 bases from J; junction bases left unmatched: 4. This CDR3 spans 14 amino acids. The germline V gene has CDR1 MNHNY and CDR2 SVGAGI (reference sequence). CDR3 nucleotide sequence: TGTGCCAGCAGTTTACAGGGGCGGACAGATACGCAGTATTTT. It yields the protein CASSLQGRTDTQYF.

The chain links TRBV18 to TRBJ2-7; D could derive from TRBD1 or TRBD2 (5 bases each). Per the germline V gene, CDR1 is KGHSH and CDR2 is LQKENI. The ends were cut back, 2 bases at V and 3 bases at J, with 5 bases in the middle. This CDR3 region has 12 residues. This CDR3 is CASSPGGYEQYF. The DNA for the CDR3 is TGTGCCAGCTCACCAGGGGGCTACGAGCAGTACTTC.

The chain employs TRBV7-9 and TRBJ1-1; 7 bases map to TRBD1. The V segment lost 2 bases and the J segment 7 bases; nucleotides outside the gene matches: 1. The CDR3 loop spans 12 amino acids. The germline CDR1 and CDR2 sequences are SEHNR and FQNEAQ (reference sequence). CDR3 protein: CASSLTGVEAFF. For the CDR3, the DNA is TGTGCCAGCAGCTTAACAGGGGTTGAAGCTTTCTTT.

The rearrangement joins TRBV5-6 to TRBJ2-7; TRBD1 agrees at 12 bases. The germline V gene has CDR1 SGHDT and CDR2 YYEEEE. The CDR3 length is 15 residues. V was pared by 0 bases and J by 7 bases, with 5 bases of the junction left unmatched. For the CDR3, the DNA is TGTGCCAGCAGCTTGGGGGGACAGGGGGCGCTTGAGCAGTACGTC. This codes for CASSLGGQGALEQYV.

The chain has TRBV2 and TRBJ1-3; 7 bases align to TRBD1. CDR3 length: 15 residues. The ends lost 2 bases at V and 5 bases at J; junction bases unmatched: 6. Germline V gene lookup returns CDR1 SNHLY and CDR2 FYNNEI. CDR3 sequence: CASSEWDRRRNTIYF. The CDR3 DNA sequence: TGTGCCAGCAGTGAATGGGACAGACGACGAAACACCATATATTTT.

J is TRBJ1-4 and V is TRBV2, with D perhaps matching TRBD1 (6 bases). Trimming removed 4 bases at V and 3 bases at J, with 9 bases between. The CDR3 runs to 14 residues. The germline CDR1 and CDR2 sequences are SNHLY and FYNNEI. The CDR3 loop reads CASSGRTANEKLFF. DNA for the CDR3: TGTGCCAGCAGTGGACGGACAGCTAATGAAAAACTGTTTTTT.

The chain is built from TRBV11-2 and TRBJ2-2; TRBD1 might be the D (7 bases). The CDR3 is 16 amino acids. In germline, CDR1 is SGHAT, CDR2 FQNNGV. The germline V and J ends were trimmed by 1 base and 5 bases, with 14 bases remaining between them. The CDR3 DNA sequence: TGTGCCAGCAGCTTAGTTTCGGCAGGGGGGACCGGGGAGCTGTTTTTT. Its protein is CASSLVSAGGTGELFF. Full variable domain (rest looked up from reference TRBV11-2 and TRBJ2-2): EAGVAQSPRYKIIEKRQSVAFWCNPISGHATLYWYQQILGQGPKLLIQFQNNGVVDDSQLPKDRFSAERLKGVDSTLKIQPAKLEDSAVYLCASSLVSAGGTGELFFGEGSRLTVL.

About this clone itself: The same CDR3 can be traced to other DNA sequences in this sample. This chain links TRBV18 with TRBJ1-2; D uncertain. Trimming left V 3 bases short and J 2 bases short, with 7 bases between. This CDR3 has 13 amino acids. Germline V gene sequence: CDR1 KGHSH, CDR2 LQKENI. CDR3 loop: CASSPDGNYGYTF. The CDR3 coding sequence is TGTGCCAGCTCACCCGACGGGAACTATGGCTACACCTTC. The entire variable domain, with the rest obtained from reference TRBV18 and TRBJ1-2, is as follows: NAGVMQNPRHLVRRRGQEARLRCSPMKGHSHVYWYRQLPEEGLKFMVYLQKENIIDESGMPKERFSAEFPKEGPSILRIQQVVRGDSAAYFCASSPDGNYGYTFGSGTRLTVV.

This clone appeared a few times. The chain carries TRBV6-1 and TRBJ1-1, with D tentatively TRBD1 (6 bases). With 6 bases removed from V and 4 bases from J, the gap between germline ends came to 18 bases. The CDR3 sequence is 15 residues long. CDR1 and CDR2 (germline): MNHNS, SASEGT. The chain's CDR3 is CASSSDSRVGTEAFF. The CDR3 bases are TGTGCCAGCAGCTCGGACAGTAGGGTAGGCACTGAAGCTTTCTTT.

V and J are TRBV19 and TRBJ1-4; D may be TRBD1 (5 bases). The germline CDR1 and CDR2 sequences are LNHDA and SQIVND (reference sequence). The CDR3 has 14 amino acids. V was trimmed by 9 bases and J by 5 bases, leaving 16 bases between them. The DNA for the CDR3 is TGTGCCAGCCGCTACCGGGACCGCAATGAAAAACTGTTTTTT. Translating it yields CASRYRDRNEKLFF.